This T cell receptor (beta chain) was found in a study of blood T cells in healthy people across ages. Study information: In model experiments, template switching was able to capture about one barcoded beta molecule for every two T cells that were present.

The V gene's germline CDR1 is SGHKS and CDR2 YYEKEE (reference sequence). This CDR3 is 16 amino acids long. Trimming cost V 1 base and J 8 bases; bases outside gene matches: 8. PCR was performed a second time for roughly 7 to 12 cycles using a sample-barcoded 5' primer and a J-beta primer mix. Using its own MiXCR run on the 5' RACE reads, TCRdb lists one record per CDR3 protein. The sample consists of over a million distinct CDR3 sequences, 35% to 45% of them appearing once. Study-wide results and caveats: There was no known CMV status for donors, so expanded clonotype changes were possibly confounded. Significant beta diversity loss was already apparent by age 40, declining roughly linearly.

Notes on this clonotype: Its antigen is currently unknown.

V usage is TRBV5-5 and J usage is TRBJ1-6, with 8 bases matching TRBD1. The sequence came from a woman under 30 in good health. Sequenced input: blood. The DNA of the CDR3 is TGTGCCAGCAGCTTGATCGGACAGGGAGGTGATTCACCCCTCCACTTT. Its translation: CASSLIGQGGDSPLHF.